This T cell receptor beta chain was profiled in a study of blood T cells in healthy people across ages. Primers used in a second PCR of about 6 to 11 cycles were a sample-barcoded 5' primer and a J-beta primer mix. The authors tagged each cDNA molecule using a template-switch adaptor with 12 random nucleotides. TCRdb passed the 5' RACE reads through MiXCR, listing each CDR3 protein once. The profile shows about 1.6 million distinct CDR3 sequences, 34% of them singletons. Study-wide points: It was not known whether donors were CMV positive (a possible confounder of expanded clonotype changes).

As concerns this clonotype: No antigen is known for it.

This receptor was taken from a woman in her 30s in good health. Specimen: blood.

CDR3 sequence: CASSLGGGFMGIADTQYF. The CDR3 nucleotides are TGTGCCAGCAGCCTCGGGGGGGGCTTTATGGGAATCGCAGATACGCAGTATTTT. This sequence joins TRBV21-1 and TRBJ2-3; TRBD1 is taken as the D call from the table, unchecked against the DNA. TRBV21-1 is labeled a pseudogene. CDR3 size: 18 residues.